This T cell receptor beta chain was captured in a study of CD8 T cells in Susac syndrome. CDR1 and CDR2 from the germline V gene are ENHRY and SYGVKD. With 4 bases removed from V and 7 bases from J, the gap between germline ends came to 9 bases. This CDR3 is built from 12 residues. With random hexamers, 0.5 to 1 ug RNA was reverse transcribed. TCRdb recomputed calls from the immunoSEQ multiplex PCR reads with MiXCR, one row per CDR3 protein. The sample yields some 180,000 distinct CDR3 sequences, approximately 93% seen once. This receptor was obtained from a human donor in good health. Material for sequencing was CD4+ T cells from PBMCs. The V gene is TRBV10-3, the J gene TRBJ2-3; D is possibly TRBD2 (5 bases). This CDR3 is CAISGPGYTQYF. The CDR3 coding sequence is TGTGCCATCAGTGGGCCGGGATATACGCAGTATTTT.